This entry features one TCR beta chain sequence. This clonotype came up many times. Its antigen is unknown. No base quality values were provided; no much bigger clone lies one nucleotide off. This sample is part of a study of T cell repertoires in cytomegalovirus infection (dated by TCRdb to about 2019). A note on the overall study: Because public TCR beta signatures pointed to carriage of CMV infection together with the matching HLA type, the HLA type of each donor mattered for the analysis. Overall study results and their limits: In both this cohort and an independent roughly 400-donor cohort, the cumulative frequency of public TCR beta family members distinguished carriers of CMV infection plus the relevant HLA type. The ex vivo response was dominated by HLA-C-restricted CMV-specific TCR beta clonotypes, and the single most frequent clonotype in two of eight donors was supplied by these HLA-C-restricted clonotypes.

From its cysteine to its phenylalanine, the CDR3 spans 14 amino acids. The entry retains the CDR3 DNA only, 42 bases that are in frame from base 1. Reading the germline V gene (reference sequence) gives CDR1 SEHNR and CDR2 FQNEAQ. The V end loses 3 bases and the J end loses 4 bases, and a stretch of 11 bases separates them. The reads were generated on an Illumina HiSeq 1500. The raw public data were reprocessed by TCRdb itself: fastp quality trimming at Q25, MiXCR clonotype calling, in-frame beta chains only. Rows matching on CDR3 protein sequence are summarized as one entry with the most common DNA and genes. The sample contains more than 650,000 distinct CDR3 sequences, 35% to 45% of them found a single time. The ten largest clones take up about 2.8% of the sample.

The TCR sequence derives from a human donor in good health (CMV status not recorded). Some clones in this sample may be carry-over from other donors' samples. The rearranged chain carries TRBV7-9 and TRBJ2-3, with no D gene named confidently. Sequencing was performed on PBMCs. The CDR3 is CASSFYRKSDTQYF. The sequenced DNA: TGTGCCAGCAGCTTTTACCGAAAATCAGATACGCAGTATTTT.